The 5 T cell receptor beta chains reported below all come from one sample, sequenced in a study of response to subunit inactivated influenza vaccine. TCRdb independently ran MiXCR on the RT-PCR reads; one entry per CDR3 protein. In the table there are under 850,000 distinct CDR3 sequences, about a fifth of which are singletons. The sequences come from PBMCs from blood, collected less than 6 days after vaccination. Receptors originate from a man aged 45-60 years who received an inactivated influenza vaccine.

The chain joins TRBV7-9 to TRBJ2-7; a possible D gene is TRBD1 (6 bases). Between the trimmed V and J ends, which lost 5 bases and 6 bases, there was a span of 14 bases. Per the germline V gene, CDR1 is SEHNR and CDR2 is FQNEAQ (reference sequence). The CDR3 contains 13 residues. The CDR3 reads CASSLRGMGEQYF. For the CDR3, the DNA is TGTGCCAGCAGCCTAAGGGGGATGGGCGAGCAGTACTTC.

This clonotype showed up just a few times. J is TRBJ2-1 and V is TRBV7-2; D tentatively fits TRBD1 or TRBD2 (6 bases each). Deletions cut 5 bases from V and 9 bases from J, with 23 bases between. The CDR3 covers 16 residues. The germline V gene has CDR1 SGHTA and CDR2 FQGNSA. CDR3 nucleotides: TGTGCCAGCAGCCTAGGGGGGATCCCACCCATTATTGAGCAGTTCTTC. It encodes CASSLGGIPPIIEQFF.

This clonotype came up a few times. The chain carries TRBV7-8 and TRBJ2-7; 8 bases map to TRBD1. There are 14 residues in the CDR3. The germline V gene has CDR1 SGHVS and CDR2 FQNEAQ. J gave up 3 bases and V 0 bases, and 1 base lay outside the gene matches. The chain's CDR3 is CASSLADRDYEQYF. The CDR3 coding sequence is TGTGCCAGCAGCTTAGCGGACAGGGACTACGAGCAGTACTTC. Full variable domain (rest looked up from reference TRBV7-8 and TRBJ2-7): GAGVSQSPRYKVAKRGQDVALRCDPISGHVSLFWYQQALGQGPEFLTYFQNEAQLDKSGLPSDRFFAERPEGSVSTLKIQRTQQEDSAVYLCASSLADRDYEQYFGPGTRLTVT.

This clonotype was seen a single time. V and J are TRBV20-1 and TRBJ1-4, with TRBD1 as a possible D gene (5 bases). CDR1 is DFQATT, CDR2 SNEGSKA, per germline (reference sequence). The CDR3 has 14 residues. V lost 0 bases and J lost 1, with 6 bases in between. The CDR3 DNA reads as TGCAGTGCTAGAGATCAGGGAACTAATGAAAAACTGTTTTTT. It codes for CSARDQGTNEKLFF.

V and J are TRBV5-1 and TRBJ2-5; D is tentatively TRBD1 or TRBD2 (7 bases each). Trimming took 4 bases from V and 4 from J, leaving 23 bases between them. Germline V gives CDR1 SGHRS, CDR2 YFSETQ. This CDR3 region has 17 residues. CDR3 in DNA: TGCGCCAGCAGCCGTTCCGCCAGAACAGGGGAGGGAGAGACCCAGTACTTC. Amino acid sequence: CASSRSARTGEGETQYF.